This T cell receptor beta chain was captured by sequencing in a study of blood T cell repertoires in COVID-19. Study information: Donors in the United States, Italy and Spain gave samples during acute or convalescent COVID-19. Sources were T cells, B-cell-depleted T cells, or PBMCs; the material itself was cDNA or gDNA.

Germline V gene sequence: CDR1 SGHTA, CDR2 FQGNSA. This CDR3 has 14 residues. Deletions cut 5 bases from V and 1 base from J, with 11 bases between. In its sample, this clone was seen once. In the original analysis: From reference gene primer amplification, estimates of nucleated cell counts were derived. Profiled with immunoSEQ multiplex PCR; TCRdb holds only in-frame clones, not every one. Clonal size and the V and J genes are those of that table, whereas D and trimming came from the DNA. The sample shows over 30,000 clones, roughly 80% of them seen only once. This TCR came from an elderly man with active or convalescent COVID-19. The specimen sequenced was peripheral blood. The V call is TRBV7-2, the J call TRBJ1-1, with D possibly matching TRBD1 (6 bases). The CDR3 reads CASSPSQGNTEAFF. In DNA, the CDR3 is TGTGCCAGCAGCCCGTCACAGGGGAACACTGAAGCTTTCTTT. The full variable domain, rest sourced from reference TRBV7-2 and TRBJ1-1, is GAGVSQSPSNKVTEKGKDVELRCDPISGHTALYWYRQSLGQGLEFLIYFQGNSAPDKSGLPSDRFSAERTGGSVSTLTIQRTQQEDSAVYLCASSPSQGNTEAFFGQGTRLTVV.